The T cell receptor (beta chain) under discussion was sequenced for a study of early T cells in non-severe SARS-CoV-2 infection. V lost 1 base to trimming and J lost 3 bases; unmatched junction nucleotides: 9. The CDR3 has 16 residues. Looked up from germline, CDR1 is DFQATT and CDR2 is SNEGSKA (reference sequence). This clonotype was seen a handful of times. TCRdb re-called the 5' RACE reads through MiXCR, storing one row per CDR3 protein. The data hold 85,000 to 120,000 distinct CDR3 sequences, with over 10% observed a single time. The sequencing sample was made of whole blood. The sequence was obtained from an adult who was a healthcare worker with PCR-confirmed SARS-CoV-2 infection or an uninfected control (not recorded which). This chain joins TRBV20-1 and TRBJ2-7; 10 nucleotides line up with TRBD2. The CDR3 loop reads CSARGGLPSGSYEQYF. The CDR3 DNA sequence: TGCAGTGCTAGAGGCGGCCTCCCTAGCGGGAGCTACGAGCAGTACTTC.